This T cell receptor beta chain emerged from a study of cytomegalovirus exposure and HLA in healthy donors. The PCR had 60 Vbeta and 13 Jbeta primers. Profiled with immunoSEQ multiplex PCR; TCRdb holds only in-frame clones, not every one. The sample includes roughly 200,000 clones, 83% of them seen just once. In germline, CDR1 is MNHEY, CDR2 SMNVEV (reference sequence). The germline V and J ends were trimmed by 6 bases and 4 bases, with 21 bases remaining between them. The CDR3 sequence is 16 residues long. The sequence was obtained from a man aged 50-60 years in good health and CMV-seronegative. The J gene is TRBJ1-2, the V gene TRBV27; tentatively, D is TRBD1 (5 bases). Sequencing was done on a sample of PBMCs. The CDR3 region has the DNA TGTGCCAGCAGACAGGCGATCTCATCGACCCCCTATGGCTACACCTTC. It is translated as CASRQAISSTPYGYTF.